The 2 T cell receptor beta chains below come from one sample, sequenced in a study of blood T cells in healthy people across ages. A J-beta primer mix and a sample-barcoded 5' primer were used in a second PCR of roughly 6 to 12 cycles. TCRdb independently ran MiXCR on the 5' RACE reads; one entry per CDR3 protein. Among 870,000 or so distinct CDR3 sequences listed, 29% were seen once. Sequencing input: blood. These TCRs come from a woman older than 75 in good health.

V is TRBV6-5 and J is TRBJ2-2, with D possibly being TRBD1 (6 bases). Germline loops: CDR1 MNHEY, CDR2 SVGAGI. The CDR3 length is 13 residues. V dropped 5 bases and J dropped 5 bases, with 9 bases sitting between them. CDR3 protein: CASSTQGTGELFF. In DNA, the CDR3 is TGTGCCAGCAGTACGCAGGGGACCGGGGAGCTGTTTTTT.

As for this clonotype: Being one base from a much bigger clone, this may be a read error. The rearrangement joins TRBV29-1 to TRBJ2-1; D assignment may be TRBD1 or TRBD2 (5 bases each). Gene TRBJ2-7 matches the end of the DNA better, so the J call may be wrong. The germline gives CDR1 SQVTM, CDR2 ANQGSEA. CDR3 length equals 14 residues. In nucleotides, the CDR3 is TGCAGCGCTCCGGGGCCGAGCTCCTACAATGAGCAGTACTTC. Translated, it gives CSAPGPSSYNEQYF.